Sequencing of this TCR beta chain was carried out in a study of blood T cell repertoires in COVID-19. Whole-study context: Acute and convalescent COVID-19 samples came from the United States, Italy and Spain.

The CDR3 totals 12 residues. Trimming stripped 5 bases from V and 6 bases from J, with 10 bases between. Germline CDR1 and CDR2: SGHTA and FQGNSA. Only in-frame clones appear in the TCRdb table, and some are missing; sequencing was by immunoSEQ multiplex PCR. In the table there are 150,000 to 200,000 clones, more than 75% of which are singletons. The sample comprised peripheral blood. The V gene is TRBV7-2, the J gene TRBJ1-1; D is unresolved. The clonotype comes from a man between 60 and 75 years old with COVID-19, enrolled during active disease. The chain's CDR3 is CASSPTPPEAFF. The CDR3, as DNA: TGTGCCAGCAGCCCTACCCCCCCTGAAGCTTTCTTT.